The sequence of this TCR beta chain was determined in a study of shared clonotypes between healthy human individuals. Study overall: Three plates each covered CD4 naive and memory; CD8 naive two, CD8 memory one.

CD8 memory pooled CD45RO+ cells and CCR7-negative CD45RA+ TemRA cells. Note on this clone: Its antigen is not known.

Deep was the level at which the assay was run. Using immunoSEQ multiplex PCR, the repertoire was profiled, and TCRdb retains in-frame clones only, with some absent. The table lists about 120,000 clones, about 71% of them singletons. Study findings and constraints: Clonotype sharing across a few donors was observed for 4% to 5.5% of naive CD4 clonotypes.

The V gene end was trimmed by 2 bases and the J gene end by 2 bases; junction bases not matched to a gene: 11. CDR3 length: 18 amino acids. CDR1 and CDR2 (germline): LNHDA, SQIVND (reference sequence). The clonotype was recovered from a woman aged 30 to 39 in good health. The chain is built from TRBV19 and TRBJ2-3; 9 bases are shared with TRBD1. The specimen sequenced was memory CD8+ T cells sorted from blood. Subset here: CD45RO+ cells pooled with CCR7-negative TemRA cells. CDR3 residues: CASSIPPSGTGITDTQYF. CDR3 in DNA: TGTGCCAGTAGTATACCACCCTCCGGGACAGGGATCACAGATACGCAGTATTTT.